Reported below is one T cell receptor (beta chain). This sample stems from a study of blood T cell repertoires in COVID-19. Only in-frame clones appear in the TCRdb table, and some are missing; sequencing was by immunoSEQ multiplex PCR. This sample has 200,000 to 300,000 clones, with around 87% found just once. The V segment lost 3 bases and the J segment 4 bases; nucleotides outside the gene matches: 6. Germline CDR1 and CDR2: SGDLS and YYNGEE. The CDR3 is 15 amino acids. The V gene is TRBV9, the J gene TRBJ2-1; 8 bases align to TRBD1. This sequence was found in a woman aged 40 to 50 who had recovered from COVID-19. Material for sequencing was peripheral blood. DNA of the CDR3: TGTGCCAGCAGCGCAAGGACAGGGACTTACAATGAGCAGTTCTTC. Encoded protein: CASSARTGTYNEQFF.